This T cell receptor (beta chain) was profiled in a study of shared clonotypes between healthy human individuals. Overall study results and limits: A reduction in generation probabilities was seen for non-shared clonotypes relative to those shared by all four donors.

Measured with immunoSEQ multiplex PCR; TCRdb has only the in-frame clones, and not every one. The sample holds 950,000 to 1,100,000 clones, under 80% seen once. The V segment lost 4 bases and the J segment 7 bases; nucleotides outside the gene matches: 8. This CDR3 is built from 15 residues. In germline, CDR1 is ENHRY, CDR2 SYGVKD. A remark on this clone: Its antigen is still unknown.

This sequence originates from a young man in good health. V gene TRBV10-3 combines with J gene TRBJ2-3; 10 bases map to TRBD1. Sequencing was performed on memory CD4+ T cells sorted from blood. The subset is: CD45RA-negative fraction. CDR3 DNA: TGTGCCATCAGTGGGGGACAGGGGATTGAGTATACGCAGTATTTT. Translation gives CAISGGQGIEYTQYF.